The clone carrying this T cell receptor beta chain was found a few times. Its specificity is not known. V lost 5 bases to trimming and J lost 7 bases, with 18 bases between them. This CDR3 has 14 residues. This sample's TCRbeta library carried unique molecular identifier barcodes. TCRdb reprocessed the PCR reads with MiXCR, giving one entry per CDR3 protein. The sample lists about 440,000 distinct CDR3 sequences, around 46% occurring once. The data are from a study of T-cell reconstitution after alpha-beta-depleted transplantation in children. Study observations and caveats: Diversity and T-cell counts at one year after transplant derived mostly from new T cells. Several hundred expanded graft clones reportedly supplied alpha-beta T cells about two months after transplant. For some patients, TCRbeta diversity was high at day 60 because of recipient T cells and thymic progenitors that survived.

The receptor's source is a girl aged 2 to 9 with aplastic anemia, due to receive a stem cell transplant. This material consisted of PBMCs, taken before TCRalphabeta/CD19-depleted stem cell transplant. V usage is TRBV12-3 or TRBV12-4 and J usage is TRBJ2-7; D perhaps matches TRBD1 (6 bases). CDR3 amino acids: CASSRTGDTQEQYF. CDR3 in DNA: TGTGCCAGCAGTAGAACCGGGGACACCCAAGAGCAGTACTTC.